This T cell receptor beta chain comes out of a study of blood T cells in healthy people across ages. The V end was cut by 2 bases, the J end by 4 bases, with 10 bases between. Germline V lookup: CDR1 LGHDT, CDR2 YNNKEL (reference sequence). The CDR3 is 14 amino acids. As regards this clonotype: Its antigen is currently unknown.

Study-wide points: More naive CD4+ cells and higher diversity marked long-lived donors relative to aged donors.

The second PCR ran roughly 6 to 11 cycles with a sample-barcoded 5' primer and J-beta primers. TCRdb called the 5' RACE reads again in MiXCR, with one record for every CDR3 protein. Of about 800,000 distinct CDR3 sequences listed, around a quarter are singletons. The sample was also linked to a second study, of T cells of mothers and their children.

V gene TRBV3-1 combines with J gene TRBJ2-3; D unresolved. The receptor was isolated from a boy between 10 and 17 years old in good health. Sequencing used blood. The CDR3 DNA sequence: TGTGCCAGCAGCCAAAGTCCCAGCCCAGATACGCAGTATTTT. Translated: CASSQSPSPDTQYF.